Listed below are T cell receptor beta chains from one sample, sequenced in a study of blood T cells in healthy people across ages. Each CDR3 protein is one row after TCRdb ran MiXCR on the 5' RACE reads. The sample contains around 970,000 distinct CDR3 sequences, around 54% of which appear only once. Sequenced: blood. The receptor source for this set is a woman aged 60-75 years in good health. The CDR3 runs from the conserved cysteine through the conserved F or W.

V	J	CDR3
TRBV7-2	TRBJ1-2	CASSLEWARGRFYGYTF
TRBV4-2	TRBJ1-2	CASSQDRRAEPYGYTF
TRBV29-1	-	CSVTYPNRDRGLEQYF
TRBV30	TRBJ2-1	CARTPYNEQFF
TRBV28	TRBJ2-5	CACQRGSVGEETQYF
TRBV9	TRBJ2-1	CASSHGNEQFF
TRBV11-2	TRBJ2-7	CASSSRTSGGTYEQYF
TRBV29-1	TRBJ1-1	CSVADLQGVNAEAFF
TRBV29-1	TRBJ1-1	CSGGGTEAFF
TRBV7-8	TRBJ1-2	CASSFHDSTGEGYTF
TRBV4-3	TRBJ2-3	CASSQSLASRLAPQYF
TRBV6-2/TRBV6-3	TRBJ2-3	CASSGQGERDTQYF
TRBV29-1	TRBJ1-1	CSVVSSFTEAFF
TRBV4-1	TRBJ2-3	CASSLERGAFTDTQYF
TRBV20-1	-	CSARGTGGTHYEQYF
TRBV30	TRBJ2-7	CAWSVRREGQRVYEQYF
TRBV11-2	TRBJ2-5	CASSPRTRTSRPETQYF
TRBV3-1	TRBJ2-7	CASSQGLPRSYEQYF
TRBV11-2	TRBJ2-7	CASSYHRGVRYEQYF
TRBV20-1	TRBJ2-7	CSARQTGLTAYEQYF
TRBV6-5	TRBJ2-5	CASSYFASGEHEQYF
TRBV4-2	TRBJ2-4	CASSQPYPTSETGEQYF
TRBV29-1	TRBJ2-7	CSVGTSGDEQYF
TRBV20-1	TRBJ2-1	CSARDPGTGSFNEQFF
TRBV20-1	TRBJ2-1	CSASRDGGYNEQFF
TRBV12-3/TRBV12-4	TRBJ2-7	CASSLSSEGLGEQYF
TRBV7-9	TRBJ1-2	CASSFSTAGYGYTF
TRBV6-5	TRBJ2-3	CASSNRDSGFGTQYF
TRBV6-2/TRBV6-3	TRBJ1-4	CASTSTVTNEKLFF
TRBV4-3	TRBJ1-5	CASSQGRDFNQPQHF
TRBV7-2	TRBJ2-1	CASSLGSGRFWDEQFF
TRBV24-1	TRBJ2-1	CATSGTFRGSEQFF
TRBV7-9	TRBJ2-7	CASSEPSAGTPGPEQYF
TRBV5-1	TRBJ2-7	CASTNVGTVYEQYF
TRBV5-1	TRBJ1-2	CASSWGRANGYTF
TRBV7-6	TRBJ2-3	CASSLKGFGTDTQYF
TRBV11-2	TRBJ2-3	CASSLGGGGKFADTQYF
TRBV6-5	TRBJ1-5	CASSYPTGRQHF
TRBV6-5	TRBJ2-7	CASSYQISGSYSYEQYF
TRBV20-1	TRBJ1-1	CSARASLFRGRGNTEAFF
TRBV5-1	TRBJ1-6	CASSPGTGRSPLHF
TRBV10-3	TRBJ2-3	CATRALLDTQYF
TRBV5-1	TRBJ2-7	CASSPPTSGYEQYF
TRBV20-1	TRBJ2-3	CSASPSSKIDMQYF
TRBV28	TRBJ1-1	CASSLADRVAFF
TRBV29-1	TRBJ2-5	CSVEDLRRTQYF
TRBV9	TRBJ2-1	CASSTRTSLSNNEQFF
TRBV7-8	TRBJ2-1	CASSFLKSYEQFF
TRBV30	TRBJ2-5	CAWSTGLKTQYF
TRBV10-1	TRBJ1-1	CASSDRRGGLSEAFF
TRBV6-1	TRBJ2-1	CASRLTGNEQFF
TRBV27	TRBJ2-7	CASSDSGSSYEQYF
TRBV5-1	TRBJ2-6	CASSLVHGSGANVLTF
TRBV10-2	TRBJ2-1	CASSGGLASPRGSYNEQFF
TRBV15	TRBJ1-2	CATSSTGGSNRGYGYTF
TRBV27	TRBJ1-1	CASSSRSGGYTEAFF
TRBV6-5	TRBJ2-5	CASSYRLSWEARETQYF
TRBV18	TRBJ2-6	CASGQGSGANVLTF
TRBV10-3	TRBJ2-7	CAISERGQGDEQYF
TRBV5-5	TRBJ2-1	CASSPDWREGGEQFF